The 18 T cell receptor beta chains given below trace back to one sample, sequenced in a study of neurological immune-mediated disorders. TCRdb re-analysed the 5' RACE reads in MiXCR, keeping a single row per CDR3 protein. This table holds about 79,000 distinct CDR3 sequences, around an eighth found once. The sample consisted of PBMCs. These receptors came from a woman in her 50s in good health.

This clonotype was detected ten times or more. Here the CDR3 reads CATSAGDQPQHF. CDR3 sequence (DNA): TGTGCCACCAGTGCAGGAGATCAGCCCCAGCATTTT. This chain uses TRBV24-1 with TRBJ1-5; unclear D gene. Germline loops: CDR1 KGHDR, CDR2 SFDVKD. CDR3 length: 12 residues. Trimming removed 5 bases at V and 5 bases at J, with 6 bases between.

This clonotype was observed at least ten times. The chain carries TRBV12-3 or TRBV12-4 and TRBJ2-5, with unresolved D. This CDR3 has 13 amino acids. The germline V and J ends were trimmed by 3 bases and 0 bases, with 5 bases remaining between them. The CDR3 protein is CASSFTNQETQYF. The CDR3 bases are TGTGCCAGCAGTTTTACTAACCAAGAGACCCAGTACTTC.

This clonotype occurred many times. V is TRBV20-1 and J is TRBJ2-1; D is perhaps TRBD2 (5 bases). V was shortened by 3 bases and J by 1 base, with 7 bases between the two germline ends. Germline CDR1 is DFQATT and CDR2 is SNEGSKA (reference sequence). The CDR3 has 13 residues. CDR3 nucleotide sequence: TGCAGTGCTAGCGGGGTGTCCTACAATGAGCAGTTCTTC. Translated: CSASGVSYNEQFF.

The table lists this clonotype with many counts. The limits of the CDR3 on the DNA are not certain, so only TCRdb's listed CDR3 is given. The CDR3: CASMTGGEVATGAPSSTF. The V gene is TRBV28, the J gene TRBJ1-2; TRBD1 is taken as the D call from the table, unchecked against the DNA. Per germline, CDR1 MDHEN and CDR2 SYDVKM. The CDR3 has 18 residues if both end residues are counted.

This clonotype was picked up many times. This sequence joins TRBV28 and TRBJ2-2, with TRBD1 matching over 7 bases. J was trimmed by 6 bases and V by 2 bases; bases with no gene match: 3. This CDR3 is built from 14 residues. Germline CDR1 reads MDHEN; CDR2 reads SYDVKM. This CDR3 is CASSLGTEAGELFF. DNA of the CDR3: TGTGCCAGCAGTTTAGGGACAGAGGCCGGGGAGCTGTTTTTT.

V usage is TRBV20-1 and J usage is TRBJ1-2; D is unresolved. The V and J ends lost 3 bases and 13 bases respectively, with 15 bases between them. This CDR3 has 11 amino acids. Germline CDR1 is DFQATT and CDR2 is SNEGSKA (reference sequence). CDR3 amino acids: CSARGRAPPTF. The CDR3 region has the DNA TGCAGTGCTAGGGGAAGGGCCCCTCCCACCTTC.

This clonotype has at least ten counts. V gene TRBV29-1 combines with J gene TRBJ1-6, with 7 bases that match TRBD1. V shed 7 bases, J shed 9 bases, and the junction held 9 bases outside the gene matches. Germline assignment: CDR1 SQVTM and CDR2 ANQGSEA. This CDR3 spans 13 amino acids. CDR3 protein: CSASTGTGSPLHF. The CDR3 coding sequence is TGCAGCGCATCGACAGGGACGGGTTCACCCCTCCACTTT.

This clonotype has a count of ten or more. This chain joins TRBV7-3 and TRBJ2-1; D may be TRBD2 (6 bases). Looked up from germline, CDR1 is SGHTA and CDR2 is FQGTGA. The CDR3 sequence is 15 residues long. Trimming cost V 2 bases and J 4 bases, with 12 bases left between them. The CDR3 coding sequence is TGTGCCAGCAGCTTAGCGGGACCAATATACAATGAGCAGTTCTTC. Translation gives CASSLAGPIYNEQFF. Full variable domain (outside the CDR3, taken from reference TRBV7-3 and TRBJ2-1): GAGVSQTPSNKVTEKGKYVELRCDPISGHTALYWYRQSLGQGPEFLIYFQGTGAADDSGLPNDRFFAVRPEGSVSTLKIQRTERGDSAVYLCASSLAGPIYNEQFFGPGTRLTVL.

The chain couples TRBV20-1 to TRBJ2-7; TRBD2 might be the D (5 bases). This CDR3 comprises 14 residues. Deletions cut 6 bases from V and 6 bases from J, with 21 bases between. Germline V gene data show CDR1 as DFQATT and CDR2 as SNEGSKA (reference sequence). In DNA, the CDR3 is TGCAGTGCCGAGGACTCAACTTTCCTACCCGAGCAGTACTTC. Amino acids: CSAEDSTFLPEQYF.

This clonotype was observed at least ten times. V gene TRBV5-1 combines with J gene TRBJ2-1; D is tentatively TRBD1 or TRBD2 (6 bases each). The CDR3 length is 15 residues. Deletions cut 0 bases from V and 6 bases from J, with 13 bases between. Germline V gene data show CDR1 as SGHRS and CDR2 as YFSETQ. DNA for the CDR3: TGCGCCAGCAGCTTGGACGGGGGCAGCTTCAATGAGCAGTTCTTC. Protein sequence: CASSLDGGSFNEQFF.

This clonotype has ten or more counts. V is TRBV19 and J is TRBJ2-5; tentatively, D is TRBD2 (5 bases). V shed 1 base and J shed 7 bases, with 19 bases lying between them. Germline V gene sequence: CDR1 LNHDA, CDR2 SQIVND (reference sequence). The CDR3 runs 16 residues. The CDR3 nucleotides read TGTGCCAGTAGTATAGTACCGGGAACCAAAAGAGGGACCCAGTACTTC. Translated, it gives CASSIVPGTKRGTQYF. The full variable domain, in which reference TRBV19 and TRBJ2-5 provide the parts outside the CDR3, is DGGITQSPKYLFRKEGQNVTLSCEQNLNHDAMYWYRQDPGQGLRLIYYSQIVNDFQKGDIAEGYSVSREKKESFPLTVTSAQKNPTAFYLCASSIVPGTKRGTQYFGPGTRLLVL.

In its sample, this clonotype was seen many times. This chain connects TRBV7-2 to TRBJ2-4, with 12 bases fitting TRBD2. The CDR3 spans 18 residues. Germline V gene sequence: CDR1 SGHTA, CDR2 FQGNSA. V trimming: 2 bases; J trimming: 0 bases; junction bases outside the gene matches: 5. The CDR3 nucleotides are TGTGCCAGCAGCTTAAGGCTAGCGGGGGGGTTAGCCAAAAACATTCAGTACTTC. Translating gives CASSLRLAGGLAKNIQYF. The variable domain in full, with the rest retrieved from reference TRBV7-2 and TRBJ2-4, is GAGVSQSPSNKVTEKGKDVELRCDPISGHTALYWYRQSLGQGLEFLIYFQGNSAPDKSGLPSDRFSAERTGGSVSTLTIQRTQQEDSAVYLCASSLRLAGGLAKNIQYFGAGTRLSVL.

This chain links TRBV28 with TRBJ2-1; tentatively, D is TRBD1 (6 bases). Trimming stripped 5 bases from V and 9 bases from J, with 14 bases between. Germline lookup yields CDR1 MDHEN and CDR2 SYDVKM. The CDR3 is made up of 13 amino acids. CDR3 amino acids: CASSPQGTGEQFF. The CDR3 DNA is TGTGCCAGCAGTCCACAGGGAACCGGTGAGCAGTTCTTC.

This clonotype came up many times. V and J are TRBV5-1 and TRBJ2-3; 8 nucleotides agree with TRBD2. V shed 7 bases, J shed 4 bases, and the junction held 8 bases outside the gene matches. Looked up from germline, CDR1 is SGHRS and CDR2 is YFSETQ. The CDR3 loop spans 14 amino acids. DNA of the CDR3: TGCGCCAGCCGAATTAGCGGGAAGTCAGATACGCAGTATTTT. As protein: CASRISGKSDTQYF.

This clonotype was picked up many times. The genes are TRBV6-1 and TRBJ2-4, with D possibly being TRBD2 (5 bases). Trimming cost V 6 bases and J 0 bases, with 21 bases left between them. This CDR3 region has 18 residues. CDR1 MNHNS and CDR2 SASEGT come from the germline V gene. The CDR3 region is CASSERDLGAIAKNIQYF. DNA for the CDR3: TGTGCCAGCAGCGAGAGGGATCTCGGTGCAATAGCCAAAAACATTCAGTACTTC.

In its sample, this clonotype was seen many times. The chain combines TRBV5-6 with TRBJ1-6; TRBD1 might be the D (6 bases). Trimming took off 0 bases at V and 8 bases at J, with 9 bases between the two ends. Germline V CDR1 and CDR2: SGHDT, YYEEEE. The CDR3 sequence is 14 residues long. The CDR3 protein is CASSLVRGDSPLHF. DNA of the CDR3: TGTGCCAGCAGCTTGGTAAGGGGGGATTCACCCCTCCACTTT.

This clonotype appeared many times. The CDR3 DNA follows: TGTGCCAGCAGTCCCCCCTTGGGGGGGCGAGGCAATCAGCCCCAGCATTTT. Translating it yields CASSPPLGGRGNQPQHF. The chain links TRBV28 to TRBJ1-5; a weak D match, TRBD1 (6 bases). Germline CDR1 is MDHEN and CDR2 is SYDVKM. The CDR3 spans 17 residues. V lost 5 bases, J lost 2 bases, and 19 bases lay in between. Together with reference TRBV28 and TRBJ1-5, the CDR3 gives the full variable domain: DVKVTQSSRYLVKRTGEKVFLECVQDMDHENMFWYRQDPGLGLRLIYFSYDVKMKEKGDIPEGYSVSREKKERFSLILESASTNQTSMYLCASSPPLGGRGNQPQHFGDGTRLSIL.

This clonotype was seen many times. As DNA, the CDR3 is TGCAGCGTTGAACAAGCGGGACTTTACGAGCAGTACTTC. Translated: CSVEQAGLYEQYF. The rearrangement uses TRBV29-1 and TRBJ2-7, with TRBD2 matching 7 bases. V trimming: 2 bases; J trimming: 4 bases; junction bases outside the gene matches: 5. There are 13 residues in the CDR3. CDR1 and CDR2 from the germline V gene are SQVTM and ANQGSEA.